This entry lists 15 T cell receptor beta chains sequenced from one sample in a study of T-cell reconstitution after alpha-beta-depleted transplantation in children. A TCRbeta library incorporating unique molecular identifiers was prepared. TCRdb reprocessed the PCR reads with MiXCR, giving one entry per CDR3 protein. The data contain 500,000 or so distinct CDR3 sequences, about 10% of them singletons. Sequencing used PBMCs, mostly from graft donor cells, obtained 180 days after TCRalphabeta/CD19-depleted stem cell transplant. The receptors originated from a female patient between 2 and 15 years old who had a stem cell transplant for aplastic anemia, so the T cells may come from the graft donor.

This clonotype was seen a handful of times. CDR3: CASSSPLGTDTQYF. In DNA, the CDR3 is TGTGCCAGCAGCTCCCCTTTAGGTACAGATACGCAGTATTTT. The chain carries TRBV4-2 and TRBJ2-3; D gene unclear. Deletions cut 5 bases from V and 3 bases from J, with 12 bases between. The CDR3 is 14 residues long. Germline values: CDR1 LGHNA, CDR2 YNFKEQ.

The rearrangement joins TRBV4-2 to TRBJ2-7; 7 nucleotides match TRBD1. Germline trimming cut 4 bases from V and 3 bases from J; bases unmatched to any gene: 12. This CDR3 has 16 residues. Germline V CDR1 and CDR2: LGHNA, YNFKEQ. The CDR3 sequence: CASSRLGQPLDYEQYF. The CDR3 DNA follows: TGTGCCAGCAGCCGATTGGGACAGCCCCTAGACTACGAGCAGTACTTC.

This clonotype was counted ten times or more. The gene calls are TRBV9 and TRBJ2-2; TRBD2 matches at 14 bases. The CDR3 extends over 17 amino acids. Looked up from germline, CDR1 is SGDLS and CDR2 is YYNGEE. V shed 3 bases, J shed 7 bases, and the junction held 8 bases outside the gene matches. CDR3 loop: CASSGGTSGRFIGELFF. The CDR3, as DNA: TGTGCCAGCAGCGGCGGGACTAGCGGGAGATTTATCGGGGAGCTGTTTTTT.

In its sample, this clonotype was seen many times. The J gene is TRBJ2-3, the V gene TRBV20-1; D not certain. The CDR3 loop spans 12 amino acids. From germline, CDR1 is DFQATT and CDR2 SNEGSKA (reference sequence). The V gene lost 3 bases and the J gene lost 2 bases, with 6 bases spanning the gap. The CDR3 DNA reads TGCAGTGCTAGCACAGACACAGATACGCAGTATTTT. This codes for CSASTDTDTQYF.

The CDR3 reads CASSGGGWGHNEQFF. The CDR3 nucleotides are TGTGCCAGCAGCGGGGGTGGGTGGGGACACAATGAGCAGTTCTTC. The chain combines TRBV7-8 with TRBJ2-1; D is possibly TRBD1 or TRBD2 (5 bases each). Between the trimmed V and J ends, which lost 5 bases and 5 bases, there was a span of 16 bases. This CDR3 comprises 15 residues. In germline, CDR1 is SGHVS, CDR2 FQNEAQ.

This clonotype was seen only a few times. The chain recombines TRBV18 with TRBJ2-1; maybe TRBD1 (6 bases). Germline V CDR1 and CDR2: KGHSH, LQKENI. The CDR3 has 11 residues. Trimming pared 6 bases from V and 7 bases from J, leaving 7 bases between. CDR3 in amino acids: CASSDRNEQFF. The CDR3 bases are TGTGCCAGCTCCGACAGGAATGAGCAGTTCTTC.

There are a few counts of this clonotype. The V gene is TRBV24-1, the J gene TRBJ2-5; a possible D gene is TRBD2 (6 bases). In germline, CDR1 is KGHDR, CDR2 SFDVKD. V lost 1 base and J lost 5, with 16 bases in between. The CDR3 is made up of 16 amino acids. CDR3 DNA sequence: TGTGCCACCAGTGATTTTCGAGCCGGGGGTGGGGAGACCCAGTACTTC. Protein sequence: CATSDFRAGGGETQYF.

J is TRBJ1-1 and V is TRBV7-2; a weak D match, TRBD1 (5 bases). The V gene's germline CDR1 is SGHTA and CDR2 FQGNSA. This CDR3 spans 16 amino acids. V gave up 5 bases and J gave up 1 base, with 17 bases separating them. The CDR3 DNA follows: TGTGCCAGCAGCCGATATAGTGCGGGGGGGAACACTGAAGCTTTCTTT. Translating gives CASSRYSAGGNTEAFF.

The rearrangement links TRBV29-1 to TRBJ1-1, with a weak D call TRBD1 (5 bases). Germline assignment: CDR1 SQVTM and CDR2 ANQGSEA. V was shortened by 7 bases and J by 5 bases, with 17 bases between the two germline ends. This CDR3 spans 13 amino acids. This CDR3 reads CSGRSGGWTEAFF. As DNA, the CDR3 is TGCAGCGGACGGTCGGGGGGATGGACTGAAGCTTTCTTT.

Only a few counts were recorded for this clonotype. The chain carries TRBV4-3 and TRBJ2-3; D is possibly TRBD2 (6 bases). V was trimmed by 4 bases and J by 3 bases, leaving 14 bases between them. The CDR3 spans 15 residues. The V gene's germline CDR1 is LGHNA and CDR2 YSLEER. CDR3 residues: CASSRWGERTDTQYF. The DNA for the CDR3 is TGCGCCAGCAGCCGTTGGGGGGAGAGAACAGATACGCAGTATTTT.

The CDR3 DNA sequence: TGTGCCAGCAGCTTGCGGGGACGTCACCAGTATTTT. Its translation: CASSLRGRHQYF. The chain recombines TRBV5-6 with TRBJ2-3; D is tentatively TRBD1 or TRBD2 (5 bases each). The CDR3 consists of 12 residues. The germline V and J ends were trimmed by 1 base and 12 bases, with 12 bases remaining between them. Per germline, CDR1 SGHDT and CDR2 YYEEEE.

There are a few counts of this clonotype. V is TRBV24-1 and J is TRBJ2-5; 8 nucleotides agree with TRBD1. After removal of 3 bases from V and 2 bases from J, the junction contained 4 bases not matched to a gene. Germline-derived CDR1 and CDR2 are KGHDR and SFDVKD. The CDR3 runs 15 residues. The CDR3 protein is CATSDPGQGQETQYF. Written as DNA, the CDR3 is TGTGCCACCAGTGATCCCGGACAGGGACAAGAGACCCAGTACTTC.

This clonotype was observed a handful of times. The chain recombines TRBV15 with TRBJ1-5; D unclear. Trimming took off 0 bases at V and 1 base at J, with 7 bases between the two ends. The CDR3 covers 15 residues. CDR1 is LNHNV and CDR2 is YYDKDF in the germline V gene (reference sequence). The CDR3 region is CATSRDLGSNQPQHF. CDR3 nucleotides: TGTGCCACCAGCAGAGATCTGGGGAGCAATCAGCCCCAGCATTTT.

This clonotype was picked up many times. The chain has TRBV20-1 and TRBJ2-7; D is tentatively TRBD1 or TRBD2 (5 bases each). Germline V gene sequence: CDR1 DFQATT, CDR2 SNEGSKA (reference sequence). This CDR3 is built from 13 residues. Trimming stripped 5 bases from V and 0 bases from J, with 11 bases between. This chain's CDR3 is CSAWTRGSYEQYF. In nucleotides, the CDR3 is TGCAGTGCTTGGACGAGGGGCTCCTACGAGCAGTACTTC.

This chain links TRBV29-1 with TRBJ1-1; D may be TRBD1 (5 bases). CDR1 is SQVTM, CDR2 ANQGSEA, per germline. CDR3 size: 12 residues. Between the trimmed V and J ends, which lost 3 bases and 7 bases, there was a span of 12 bases. In nucleotides, the CDR3 is TGCAGCGTTGATTTTATTAGGGGTGAAGCTTTCTTT. It specifies CSVDFIRGEAFF.